This TCR beta chain was profiled in a study of cytomegalovirus exposure and HLA in healthy donors. Study findings and constraints: The CMV antigen specificity of a few CMV-associated chains was confirmed through in vitro analysis. Later on, an analysis tied 15,000 to 20,000 TCR beta sequences to HLA alleles at 0.05 false discovery rate.

Vbeta (60) and Jbeta (13) primers were used in the PCR. Produced via immunoSEQ multiplex PCR; TCRdb's table is partial and in-frame only. The sample lists roughly 100,000 clones; around four fifths were seen once. Concerning this clone: The antigen is not known.

V was trimmed by 6 bases and J by 5 bases, leaving 13 bases between them. CDR1 is MNHNS and CDR2 is SASEGT in the germline V gene. The CDR3 totals 13 residues. The sequence was obtained from a man aged 35-49 years in good health and CMV-seronegative. Sequencing used PBMCs. The chain has TRBV6-1 and TRBJ1-2; perhaps TRBD1 as D (5 bases). The CDR3 spells CASRAAGGYGYTF. CDR3 in DNA: TGTGCCAGCAGGGCAGCGGGGGGATATGGCTACACCTTC.